This T cell receptor beta chain was identified in a study of persistence of HIV-infected CD4 T cells. Study results and limitations: Antigen-responding cells were enriched for degenerate expanded CDR3beta sequences.

The libraries were made with immunoSEQ version 4 in survey mode. Sequencing used immunoSEQ multiplex PCR; TCRdb keeps in-frame clones, though not all of them. The table has roughly 64,000 clones, about 77% seen once. With regard to this clone: Its cognate antigen is unknown.

Overlapping HIV-1 Gag 15-mer peptides at 0.85 to 1 ug per peptide per mL were used. CD40L-negative CD69-negative CD45RO-high memory CD4+ T cells were sorted as populations depleted of antigen-responding cells. Donors had undetectable plasma HIV-1 RNA, under 50 copies/mL, for 4+ years. Germline V gene sequence: CDR1 MDHEN, CDR2 SYDVKM. The ends were cut back, 6 bases at V and 4 bases at J, with 10 bases in the middle. The CDR3 runs 13 residues. The TCR comes from an adult man with HIV who was CMV-seropositive. The sample in question was CD4+ T cells sorted from PBMCs after 18-hour stimulation, obtained from a patient who received antiretroviral therapy. The chain employs TRBV28 and TRBJ1-5; D gene ambiguous. CDR3 residues: CASSRLENQPQHF. CDR3 nucleotides: TGTGCCAGCAGCCGATTAGAGAATCAGCCCCAGCATTTT.